This entry lists 6 T cell receptor beta chains sequenced from one sample in a study of Tregs in tolerant kidney transplant recipients. Assay: immunoSEQ multiplex PCR; the TCRdb copy retains only in-frame clones and omits some. In the table there are roughly 120,000 clones, about 90% of which are singletons. The sequenced material came from CD4+ T cells from blood. These receptors all come from a human donor in good health.

The chain links TRBV25-1 to TRBJ1-2, with 7 bases lining up with TRBD1. Germline V gene lookup returns CDR1 MGHDK and CDR2 SYGVNS. There are 16 residues in the CDR3. The V gene end was trimmed by 1 base and the J gene end by 7 bases; junction bases not matched to a gene: 12. CDR3 sequence: CASSESPTEGQLGYTF. Here the CDR3 DNA reads TGTGCCAGCAGTGAATCCCCGACAGAGGGACAGCTTGGCTACACCTTC.

This clone was seen more than once but under ten times. V and J are TRBV7-2 and TRBJ1-5; 8 bases align to TRBD1. Germline V gene lookup returns CDR1 SGHTA and CDR2 FQGNSA. The CDR3 totals 16 residues. V lost 3 bases and J lost 4; bases outside the gene matches: 8. The chain's CDR3 is CASSFTGQGGNQPQHF. CDR3 nucleotide sequence: TGTGCCAGCAGCTTTACTGGACAGGGAGGAAATCAGCCCCAGCATTTT.

This sequence joins TRBV7-2 and TRBJ2-5, with D possibly being TRBD2 (5 bases). V was clipped by 4 bases and J by 2 bases, with 11 bases between them. Germline CDR1 is SGHTA and CDR2 is FQGNSA. The CDR3 is made up of 14 amino acids. CDR3 protein: CASSSSRLQETQYF. CDR3 in DNA: TGTGCCAGCAGCTCCTCCCGACTACAAGAGACCCAGTACTTC.

In this sample, this clone turned up once. J is TRBJ2-2 and V is TRBV13; D unclear. Trimming took off 6 bases at V and 2 bases at J, with 16 bases between the two ends. In germline, CDR1 is PRHDT, CDR2 FYEKMQ (reference sequence). CDR3 length: 16 amino acids. CDR3 sequence: CASRARLWVNTGELFF. For the CDR3, the DNA is TGTGCCAGCAGAGCCCGGTTGTGGGTTAACACCGGGGAGCTGTTTTTT.

The gene calls are TRBV7-2 and TRBJ2-1, with D uncertain. Germline assignment: CDR1 SGHTA and CDR2 FQGNSA. CDR3 length: 12 residues. Trimming took 3 bases from V and 7 from J, leaving 7 bases between them. CDR3 loop: CASSFYGNEQFF. CDR3 nucleotide sequence: TGTGCCAGCAGCTTCTACGGGAATGAGCAGTTCTTC.

This chain links TRBV30 with TRBJ2-2; 9 bases are a match to TRBD2. This CDR3 has 20 residues. The J segment lost 1 base and the V segment lost 0 bases, leaving 15 bases of the junction unmatched. Germline CDR1 reads GTSNPN; CDR2 reads SVGIG (reference sequence). CDR3 nucleotide sequence: TGTGCCTGGAGTGTACGATGGCGGGGGGGCCGTCGGTGGAACACCGGGGAGCTGTTTTTT. Translated, it gives CAWSVRWRGGRRWNTGELFF. Together with reference TRBV30 and TRBJ2-2, the CDR3 gives the full variable domain: SQTIHQWPATLVQPVGSPLSLECTVEGTSNPNLYWYRQAAGRGLQLLFYSVGIGQISSEVPQNLSASRPQDRQFILSSKKLLLSDSGFYLCAWSVRWRGGRRWNTGELFFGEGSRLTVL.